This TCR beta chain was recovered during a study of early T cells in non-severe SARS-CoV-2 infection. For the study at large: Sequencing of unsorted whole blood was done on bulk RNA, leaving chains unpaired.

Attachment of unique molecular identifiers was made to individual cDNA molecules. From the 5' RACE reads, TCRdb called clonotypes with MiXCR, one entry per CDR3 protein. The data hold about 100,000 distinct CDR3 sequences, with under 15% observed a single time. The length of the CDR3 is 17 residues. The germline V gene encodes CDR1 SGHAT and CDR2 FQNNGV. V dropped 0 bases and J dropped 7; count of bases not matched to a gene: 8. The chain employs TRBV11-2 and TRBJ1-6, with TRBD1 identical over 8 bases. The TCR sequence derives from an adult who was a healthcare worker with PCR-confirmed SARS-CoV-2 infection or an uninfected control (not recorded which). The source material was whole blood. As DNA, the CDR3 is TGTGCCAGCAGCTTAGAACCAGACAGGGGCTACAATTCACCCCTCCACTTT. Protein product: CASSLEPDRGYNSPLHF.